Following are 24 T cell receptor beta chains from one sample sequenced in a study of human T cells and chemical hapten exposure. TCRdb re-called the RACE reads with MiXCR, one entry per CDR3 protein. This table has 100,000 or so distinct CDR3 sequences, roughly 11% appearing once. Time point of the sample: patch test 1, 2 weeks after DPC sensitization. Regarding treatment: therapeutic diphenylcyclopropenone sensitization with weekly scalp DPC. The source was whole blood, collected in connection with sensitization to the hapten diphenylcyclopropenone (DPC). These receptors were taken from a woman aged 40 to 49 with alopecia areata. Some clones in this sample may be carry-over from other donors' samples.

This clonotype was counted many times. For the CDR3, the DNA is TGTGCCAGCTCACCACTTACAGGGAAGAACAATGAGCAGTTCTTC. Residues: CASSPLTGKNNEQFF. The genes are TRBV18 and TRBJ2-1; the D gene is possibly TRBD1 (6 bases). This CDR3 comprises 15 residues. Germline V CDR1 and CDR2: KGHSH, LQKENI. The V end was cut by 1 base, the J end by 5 bases, with 12 bases between.

This clonotype was found many times. The rearrangement links TRBV5-4 to TRBJ1-1; D ambiguous. Germline V gene lookup returns CDR1 SGHNT and CDR2 YYREEE (reference sequence). Trimming took off 0 bases at V and 10 bases at J, with 10 bases between the two ends. CDR3 length: 12 residues. The CDR3 protein is CASSLGESAAFF. CDR3 nucleotide sequence: TGTGCCAGCAGCTTGGGGGAGAGTGCAGCTTTCTTT.

This clonotype has a handful of counts. The V gene is TRBV27, the J gene TRBJ2-1, with 8 bases fitting TRBD1. Losses at the gene ends were 6 bases for V and 15 bases for J; bases not matched to a gene: 7. From germline, CDR1 is MNHEY and CDR2 SMNVEV (reference sequence). The length of the CDR3 is 11 residues. The CDR3 DNA reads TGTGCCAGCAGCGTTGGGACAGGACTGTTCTTC. It codes for CASSVGTGLFF.

The sample holds a few counts of this clonotype. The chain carries TRBV27 and TRBJ1-2; the match to TRBD1 covers 7 bases. After removal of 6 bases from V and 2 bases from J, the junction contained 9 bases not matched to a gene. Germline V gives CDR1 MNHEY, CDR2 SMNVEV (reference sequence). The CDR3 is 15 residues long. CDR3 amino acids: CASSQTTGYNYGYTF. CDR3 DNA: TGTGCCAGCAGCCAAACGACAGGGTACAACTATGGCTACACCTTC.

Many counts were recorded for this clonotype. The chain links TRBV7-6 to TRBJ2-2, with D maybe TRBD2 (5 bases). The CDR3 is 13 residues long. Trimming took 5 bases from V and 7 from J, leaving 11 bases between them. CDR1 is SGHVS and CDR2 is FNYEAQ in the germline V gene. The CDR3 sequence is CASSPGVGGELFF. For the CDR3, the DNA is TGTGCCAGCAGCCCCGGGGTGGGCGGGGAGCTGTTTTTT.

This clonotype was picked up a small number of times. The gene calls are TRBV7-8 and TRBJ2-3; 8 bases fit TRBD2. V lost 1 base to trimming and J lost 3 bases; unmatched junction nucleotides: 15. This CDR3 region has 19 residues. Germline values: CDR1 SGHVS, CDR2 FQNEAQ. The CDR3 DNA reads TGTGCCAGCAGCTTAGAGACCTCCTGGGCGGGGGGCCAGACAGATACGCAGTATTTT. Its protein product is CASSLETSWAGGQTDTQYF.

The V and J genes are TRBV27 and TRBJ2-7; 8 bases are a match to TRBD1. The CDR3 runs to 16 residues. V shed 0 bases, J shed 2 bases, and the junction held 6 bases outside the gene matches. CDR1 and CDR2 from the germline V gene are MNHEY and SMNVEV (reference sequence). As DNA, the CDR3 is TGTGCCAGCAGTTTATCGGGACAGGCCCTCGCCTACGAGCAGTACTTC. It translates to CASSLSGQALAYEQYF.

The gene calls are TRBV29-1 and TRBJ2-2, with D perhaps assigned TRBD1 or TRBD2 (5 bases each). The CDR3 is 13 residues long. Germline loops: CDR1 SQVTM, CDR2 ANQGSEA. V shed 5 bases and J shed 3 bases, with 10 bases lying between them. The CDR3 loop is CSVLGTDTGELFF. The CDR3 region has the DNA TGCAGCGTTTTAGGGACGGACACCGGGGAGCTGTTTTTT.

This clonotype was observed a handful of times. This chain links TRBV7-9 with TRBJ2-3, with TRBD2 matching over 7 bases. Germline values: CDR1 SEHNR, CDR2 FQNEAQ (reference sequence). The CDR3 length is 15 residues. Losses at the gene ends were 2 bases for V and 0 bases for J; bases not matched to a gene: 2. The CDR3 nucleotides are TGTGCCAGCAGCTTAAATAGCGGGAGCACAGATACGCAGTATTTT. Translated, it gives CASSLNSGSTDTQYF.

This clonotype was picked up a small number of times. V is TRBV18 and J is TRBJ1-4; possible D gene TRBD1, 5 bases. The V end was cut by 1 base, the J end by 7 bases, with 7 bases between. The CDR3 totals 13 residues. From germline, CDR1 is KGHSH and CDR2 LQKENI. CDR3 in amino acids: CASSPLGGEKLFF. CDR3 sequence (DNA): TGTGCCAGCTCACCACTCGGGGGTGAAAAACTGTTTTTT.

This clonotype was observed a handful of times. This chain joins TRBV6-6 and TRBJ2-1; 7 nucleotides match TRBD2. In germline, CDR1 is MNHNY, CDR2 SVGAGI (reference sequence). The V gene end was trimmed by 8 bases and the J gene end by 0 bases; junction bases not matched to a gene: 13. CDR3 length equals 17 residues. Here the CDR3 reads CASGNPGGGSSYNEQFF. CDR3 DNA: TGTGCCAGCGGCAATCCCGGCGGGGGTAGCTCCTACAATGAGCAGTTCTTC.

This clonotype was seen many times. The chain employs TRBV28 and TRBJ2-3; TRBD1 matches at 7 bases. Germline CDR1 reads MDHEN; CDR2 reads SYDVKM. The CDR3 runs 15 residues. V dropped 3 bases and J dropped 1; count of bases not matched to a gene: 4. CDR3 in amino acids: CASSFRGQRTDTQYF. CDR3 DNA: TGTGCCAGCAGTTTCCGGGGACAGCGCACAGATACGCAGTATTTT.

The gene calls are TRBV6-2 or TRBV6-3 and TRBJ2-7; 7 nucleotides align to TRBD1. V shed 6 bases and J 5 bases; nucleotides not matched to a gene: 4. The CDR3 extends over 12 amino acids. Germline CDR1 is MNHEY and CDR2 is SVGEGT. The CDR3 DNA follows: TGTGCCAGCAGCGACAGGGTACACGAGCAGTACTTC. Translated, it gives CASSDRVHEQYF.

V is TRBV29-1 and J is TRBJ2-3; 8 bases align to TRBD1. The CDR3 length is 12 residues. V gave up 8 bases and J gave up 6 bases; unmatched junction bases: 7. Germline lookup yields CDR1 SQVTM and CDR2 ANQGSEA. CDR3 DNA: TGCAGCATCTCGGACAGGGCGGATACGCAGTATTTT. Protein product: CSISDRADTQYF.

The chain joins TRBV20-1 to TRBJ2-2; weak D call: TRBD2 (6 bases). The CDR3 extends over 16 amino acids. Germline V gene data show CDR1 as DFQATT and CDR2 as SNEGSKA (reference sequence). Trimming shortened V by 2 bases and J by 1 base, and 14 bases separated the two germline ends. The CDR3 loop reads CSARHSAGWNTGELFF. The CDR3 coding sequence is TGCAGTGCTAGACACTCAGCGGGCTGGAACACCGGGGAGCTGTTTTTT.

The table lists this clonotype with many counts. This rearrangement joins TRBV15 to TRBJ1-1; D is perhaps TRBD1 (5 bases). Germline V lookup: CDR1 LNHNV, CDR2 YYDKDF (reference sequence). The CDR3 loop spans 14 amino acids. Trimming removed 3 bases at V and 5 bases at J, with 13 bases between. The CDR3 spells CATSRGTVGTEAFF. Here the CDR3 DNA reads TGTGCCACCAGCAGGGGGACTGTGGGGACTGAAGCTTTCTTT.

This clonotype was seen only a few times. The gene calls are TRBV25-1 and TRBJ1-2; TRBD1 aligns across 8 bases. Germline CDR1 reads MGHDK; CDR2 reads SYGVNS. The CDR3 sequence is 17 residues long. The junction had 8 bases not matched to a gene; V was cut back by 1 base and J by 1 base. CDR3 in amino acids: CASSEWGQAEFNYGYTF. CDR3 DNA: TGTGCCAGCAGTGAATGGGGACAGGCAGAATTTAACTATGGCTACACCTTC.

This clonotype was seen at least ten times. V and J are TRBV20-1 and TRBJ2-7, with D perhaps matching TRBD2 (6 bases). This CDR3 comprises 11 residues. Germline lookup yields CDR1 DFQATT and CDR2 SNEGSKA (reference sequence). With 5 bases removed from V and 7 bases from J, the gap between germline ends came to 12 bases. CDR3 in DNA: TGCAGTGCTCAAGGGACTTATGAGCAGTACTTC. It is translated as CSAQGTYEQYF.

This clonotype was seen only a few times. The rearrangement joins TRBV7-2 to TRBJ2-3, with 7 nucleotides matching TRBD2. The CDR3 sequence is 15 residues long. From germline, CDR1 is SGHTA and CDR2 FQGNSA. V shed 4 bases and J 4 bases; nucleotides not matched to a gene: 8. CDR3 in DNA: TGTGCCAGCAGCTCTGTGGTGGGAGGGGCAGATACGCAGTATTTT. Amino acids: CASSSVVGGADTQYF. The complete variable domain, with remaining parts taken from reference TRBV7-2 and TRBJ2-3, reads GAGVSQSPSNKVTEKGKDVELRCDPISGHTALYWYRQSLGQGLEFLIYFQGNSAPDKSGLPSDRFSAERTGGSVSTLTIQRTQQEDSAVYLCASSSVVGGADTQYFGPGTRLTVL.

This clonotype was observed many times. The chain recombines TRBV30 with TRBJ2-1, with 15 bases aligning to TRBD2. Germline V CDR1 and CDR2: GTSNPN, SVGIG (reference sequence). This CDR3 has 17 amino acids. V was clipped by 0 bases and J by 10 bases; unmatched bases: 10. This chain's CDR3 is CAWSVLEGLAGGREQFF. CDR3 nucleotides: TGTGCCTGGAGTGTACTCGAGGGACTAGCGGGGGGCCGAGAGCAGTTCTTC.

The sample holds many counts of this clonotype. This sequence joins TRBV18 and TRBJ2-5; possibly TRBD1 for D (6 bases). V was trimmed by 5 bases and J by 2 bases, leaving 9 bases between them. CDR1 and CDR2 from the germline V gene are KGHSH and LQKENI. This CDR3 region has 13 residues. The CDR3 coding sequence is TGTGCCAGCTCAGTCGGACAGCAAGAGACCCAGTACTTC. Its protein is CASSVGQQETQYF.

This clonotype has at least ten counts. The chain carries TRBV19 and TRBJ2-2; 9 bases align to TRBD2. Germline loops: CDR1 LNHDA, CDR2 SQIVND (reference sequence). The CDR3 loop spans 15 amino acids. The V gene end was trimmed by 5 bases and the J gene end by 5 bases; junction bases not matched to a gene: 6. The CDR3 reads CASSEAGLATGELFF. The CDR3 bases are TGTGCCAGTAGTGAGGCGGGACTAGCAACCGGGGAGCTGTTTTTT. Full variable domain (missing parts from reference TRBV19 and TRBJ2-2): DGGITQSPKYLFRKEGQNVTLSCEQNLNHDAMYWYRQDPGQGLRLIYYSQIVNDFQKGDIAEGYSVSREKKESFPLTVTSAQKNPTAFYLCASSEAGLATGELFFGEGSRLTVL.

This clonotype was seen ten or more times. V usage is TRBV6-2 or TRBV6-3 and J usage is TRBJ2-5; D gene unclear. Trimming shortened V by 8 bases and J by 7 bases, and 11 bases separated the two germline ends. Germline V CDR1 and CDR2: MNHEY, SVGEGT. The CDR3 sequence is 11 residues long. This CDR3 is CASGMGVTQYF. The DNA of the CDR3 is TGTGCCAGCGGTATGGGTGTGACCCAGTACTTC.

The V call is TRBV11-2, the J call TRBJ2-4; 10 bases align to TRBD1. CDR3 length: 15 residues. Trimming at V came to 1 base and at J to 15 bases, leaving 12 bases not matched to a gene. Germline lookup yields CDR1 SGHAT and CDR2 FQNNGV. The DNA for the CDR3 is TGTGCCAGCAGCTTAGGGCCGGGACAGGGGAATCTAAGGTACTTC. Its translation is CASSLGPGQGNLRYF.